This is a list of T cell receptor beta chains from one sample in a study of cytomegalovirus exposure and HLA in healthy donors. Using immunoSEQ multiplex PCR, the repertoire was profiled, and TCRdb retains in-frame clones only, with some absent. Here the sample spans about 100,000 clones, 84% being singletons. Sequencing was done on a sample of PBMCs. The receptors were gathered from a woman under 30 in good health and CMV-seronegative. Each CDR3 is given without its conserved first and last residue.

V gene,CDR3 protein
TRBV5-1,ASSPTSGAAYEQY
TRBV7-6,ASSLQGYEQY
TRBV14,ASSPPGTAGHEKLF
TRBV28,ASSLLTGTDTQY
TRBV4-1,ASSQYSSAGQY
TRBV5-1,ASSLVPGVGDEQY
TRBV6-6,ASRAGRGPHEQY
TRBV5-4,ASSSMGQGHEQY
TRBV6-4,ASSEGAWTDTQY
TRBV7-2,ASSSNGQPSYEQY
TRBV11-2,ASSLSPFQRQGRNEQF
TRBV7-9,ASSLAQGAWEKLF
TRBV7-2,ASSFISSGPFQSEQF
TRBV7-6,ASSLLGQTLH
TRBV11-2,ATSGLLNTEAF
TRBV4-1,ASSQSGSRGEQY
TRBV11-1,ASSLRRGQATYEQY
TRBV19,ASSPSGAGPTDTQY
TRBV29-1,SVAGDRGNTEAF
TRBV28,ASSQGTATLGYGYT
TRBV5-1,ASSEDREADTQY
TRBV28,ASSSAEGGVGHTQY
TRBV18,ASSPGGGSNTIY
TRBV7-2,ASSLGGPEETQY
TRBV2,ASSVDRGAYNEQF
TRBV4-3,ASSPTSGGEGTQY
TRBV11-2,ASVGNRETYNEQF
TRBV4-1,ASSHGSPSYNEQF
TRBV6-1,ASRDDRGNGNTIY
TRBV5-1,ASSPGQGSTDTQY
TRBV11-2,ASSPTGEETQY
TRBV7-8,ASSPRLKTRQETQY
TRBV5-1,ASSTESMNTEAF
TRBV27,ASSRASGQETQY
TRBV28,ASSLWREGIGEQY
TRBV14,AVGGLQNTEAF
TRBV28,ASSFWQLSGNTIY
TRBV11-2,ASHRGGRVGELF
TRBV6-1,ASSGGQENSGNTIY
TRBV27,ASSPRSDYMTGELF
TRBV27,ASSLFGTGRNQPQH
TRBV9,ASSVGVGRADRLDEQF
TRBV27,ASSLYGTSGRALIEQF
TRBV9,ASSEYGGPSSEQY
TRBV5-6,ASSLGPQTGYGYT
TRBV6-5,ATAQGNYGYT
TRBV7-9,SSSFGISTEAF
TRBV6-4,ASSDDRDTDTQY
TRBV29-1,SVRQDYEQY
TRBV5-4,ASSASQGNEQF